These 26 T cell receptor beta chains were all obtained from the same sample, sequenced in a study of a mutant IDH1 vaccine in newly diagnosed glioma. Time point in this sample: week 5, during vaccination. The vaccine gave 300 ug of a 20-mer mutant IDH1 peptide subcutaneously per dose. No cognate antigen is known for these TCRs. Assay used: immunoSEQ multiplex PCR; TCRdb lists only in-frame clones, some missing. The profile shows some 10,000 clones, roughly 84% of them singletons. Sequences were derived from PBMCs, sampled from a glioma patient whose treatment included an IDH1 peptide vaccine. These receptor sequences come from a woman in her 40s with glioma. Some clones in this sample may be carry-over from other donors' samples.

On this clone: Additional DNA sequences in this sample encode the identical CDR3. The V call is TRBV5-4, the J call TRBJ1-1; D not certain. Trimming removed 0 bases at V and 6 bases at J, with 9 bases between. The germline CDR1 and CDR2 sequences are SGHNT and YYREEE (reference sequence). The CDR3 contains 13 residues. CDR3 protein: CASSLESGSEAFF. DNA for the CDR3: TGTGCCAGCAGCTTGGAATCGGGATCTGAAGCTTTCTTT.

V and J are TRBV5-5 and TRBJ2-3; TRBD1 is a possible D gene (6 bases). In germline, CDR1 is SGHKS, CDR2 YYEKEE (reference sequence). The CDR3 totals 14 residues. The V end was cut by 4 bases, the J end by 6 bases, with 15 bases between. Here the CDR3 reads CASSIQQGMDTQYF. In DNA, the CDR3 is TGTGCCAGCAGCATCCAACAGGGTATGGATACGCAGTATTTT.

The chain carries TRBV19 and TRBJ1-2, with D hard to call. Per germline, CDR1 LNHDA and CDR2 SQIVND (reference sequence). The CDR3 has 13 residues. Trimming removed 3 bases at V and 8 bases at J, with 13 bases between. This CDR3 is CASSISRVGGYTF. Here the CDR3 DNA reads TGTGCCAGTAGTATTAGCCGAGTCGGAGGCTACACCTTC.

V usage is TRBV7-9 and J usage is TRBJ2-5; 12 bases match TRBD1. The CDR3 is 16 residues long. CDR1 is SEHNR, CDR2 FQNEAQ, per germline (reference sequence). J gave up 5 bases and V 4 bases, and 8 bases lay outside the gene matches. In DNA form, the CDR3 reads TGTGCCAGCAGCTCTCTTTGGGACAGGGGGCGTGAGACCCAGTACTTC. Translation: CASSSLWDRGRETQYF. Complete variable domain (other parts from reference TRBV7-9 and TRBJ2-5): DTGVSQNPRHKITKRGQNVTFRCDPISEHNRLYWYRQTLGQGPEFLTYFQNEAQLEKSRLLSDRFSAERPKGSFSTLEIQRTEQGDSAMYLCASSSLWDRGRETQYFGPGTRLLVL.

The chain combines TRBV4-1 with TRBJ2-1; TRBD2 matches 14 bases. Germline V lookup: CDR1 MGHRA, CDR2 YSYEKL. The CDR3 has 15 residues. The junction had 0 bases not matched to a gene; V was cut back by 1 base and J by 7 bases. The CDR3: CASSQGTSGGNEQFF. For the CDR3, the DNA is TGCGCCAGCAGCCAAGGGACTAGCGGGGGGAATGAGCAGTTCTTC.

The chain links TRBV7-9 to TRBJ2-6, with D unclear. Germline CDR1 and CDR2: SEHNR and FQNEAQ (reference sequence). The V end was cut by 6 bases, the J end by 0 bases, with 18 bases between. This CDR3 has 18 amino acids. The DNA for the CDR3 is TGTGCCAGCAGTCCTTCTAGACTGACGAACTCTGGGGCCAACGTCCTGACTTTC. This sequence encodes CASSPSRLTNSGANVLTF.

J is TRBJ1-1 and V is TRBV4-1; 10 positions match TRBD1. Germline CDR1 and CDR2: MGHRA and YSYEKL. The V gene end was trimmed by 3 bases and the J gene end by 1 base; junction bases not matched to a gene: 8. The CDR3 covers 17 residues. CDR3 protein: CASSHSGTGVPNTEAFF. Here the CDR3 DNA reads TGCGCCAGCAGCCACTCCGGGACAGGGGTACCGAACACTGAAGCTTTCTTT.

This clone was seen a single time. The chain is built from TRBV27 and TRBJ2-2, with D possibly being TRBD1 or TRBD2 (5 bases each). Trimming stripped 6 bases from V and 4 bases from J, with 15 bases between. From germline, CDR1 is MNHEY and CDR2 SMNVEV (reference sequence). This CDR3 is built from 15 residues. The CDR3 DNA reads as TGTGCCAGCAGACGAGGGGACCAGATCACCGGGGAGCTGTTTTTT. Encoded protein: CASRRGDQITGELFF.

The V and J genes are TRBV4-1 and TRBJ2-7; 7 bases map to TRBD2. J lost 5 bases, V lost 4 bases, and 5 bases had no gene match. Per germline, CDR1 MGHRA and CDR2 YSYEKL. The CDR3 totals 13 residues. CDR3 in DNA: TGCGCCAGCAGCCGAGGGACTATGGACGAGCAGTACTTC. The encoded protein is CASSRGTMDEQYF.

V is TRBV2 and J is TRBJ1-1; TRBD1 might be the D (5 bases). V lost 4 bases, J lost 0 bases, and 9 bases lay in between. There are 14 residues in the CDR3. In germline, CDR1 is SNHLY, CDR2 FYNNEI. CDR3 protein: CASSVRQMNTEAFF. DNA for the CDR3: TGTGCCAGCAGTGTCCGACAGATGAACACTGAAGCTTTCTTT.

This clone has a single count. The J gene is TRBJ1-5, the V gene TRBV2; D gene ambiguous. The V gene's germline CDR1 is SNHLY and CDR2 FYNNEI. This CDR3 region has 15 residues. The V gene lost 7 bases and the J gene lost 10 bases, with 23 bases spanning the gap. The CDR3 loop is CASKSRESSGQPQHF. The CDR3 nucleotides read TGTGCCAGCAAATCCCGGGAGAGCTCGGGTCAACCCCAGCATTTT.

This sequence joins TRBV5-4 and TRBJ2-7, with TRBD1 matching 10 bases. Germline V gene lookup returns CDR1 SGHNT and CDR2 YYREEE (reference sequence). This CDR3 is built from 15 residues. The J segment lost 7 bases and the V segment lost 4 bases, leaving 11 bases of the junction unmatched. The CDR3 region is CASSRSGTGEGEQYF. CDR3 sequence (DNA): TGTGCCAGCAGCCGATCCGGGACAGGGGAGGGGGAGCAGTACTTC.

The chain joins TRBV7-2 to TRBJ2-2; unclear D gene. The CDR3 has 13 residues. V lost 5 bases, J lost 6 bases, and 10 bases lay in between. Germline CDR1 is SGHTA and CDR2 is FQGNSA. CDR3 nucleotides: TGTGCCAGCAGCCTCTATCAATCCGGGGAGCTGTTTTTT. Protein: CASSLYQSGELFF.

This clone was seen only a few times. The chain uses TRBV2 and TRBJ1-1; TRBD1 might be the D (6 bases). This CDR3 contains 15 residues. Germline V lookup: CDR1 SNHLY, CDR2 FYNNEI. Between the trimmed V and J ends, which lost 10 bases and 1 base, there was a span of 19 bases. The CDR3 DNA reads as TGTGCCACCACCTCCAGGGACATTTGGAACACTGAAGCTTTCTTT. It specifies CATTSRDIWNTEAFF.

The genes are TRBV7-2 and TRBJ2-5, with D tentatively TRBD1 (6 bases). The germline V gene encodes CDR1 SGHTA and CDR2 FQGNSA. The CDR3 runs to 15 residues. V was trimmed by 4 bases and J by 5 bases, leaving 17 bases between them. The CDR3 reads CASSSLTRGRETQYF. The CDR3 nucleotides read TGTGCCAGCAGCTCATTAACCAGGGGACGGGAGACCCAGTACTTC.

The chain combines TRBV28 with TRBJ1-2; 8 nucleotides align to TRBD1. V dropped 7 bases and J dropped 3; count of bases not matched to a gene: 7. CDR1 and CDR2 from the germline V gene are MDHEN and SYDVKM. This CDR3 region has 14 residues. CDR3 amino acids: CASTQQGGDYGYTF. CDR3 bases: TGTGCCAGCACCCAACAGGGGGGCGACTATGGCTACACCTTC.

This chain connects TRBV5-1 to TRBJ2-7, with D perhaps matching TRBD2 (7 bases). Germline V CDR1 and CDR2: SGHRS, YFSETQ. The ends were cut back, 0 bases at V and 5 bases at J, with 15 bases in the middle. The CDR3 extends over 15 amino acids. CDR3 residues: CASSLAVGGADEQYF. Here the CDR3 DNA reads TGCGCCAGCAGCTTGGCCGTGGGGGGGGCCGACGAGCAGTACTTC.

The chain recombines TRBV7-9 with TRBJ2-7; the D gene is possibly TRBD2 (5 bases). Germline V CDR1 and CDR2: SEHNR, FQNEAQ (reference sequence). The length of the CDR3 is 17 residues. V lost 1 base, J lost 4 bases, and 20 bases lay in between. CDR3 nucleotides: TGTGCCAGCAGCTTAGTCGGGTTGGCGGGCCCGCCGTACGAGCAGTACTTC. Translated: CASSLVGLAGPPYEQYF.

A few counts support this clone. The genes are TRBV7-2 and TRBJ1-4; D is undetermined. Deletions cut 8 bases from V and 0 bases from J, with 13 bases between. The CDR3 is made up of 15 amino acids. Germline CDR1 reads SGHTA; CDR2 reads FQGNSA. CDR3 loop: CASPRTESTNEKLFF. Here the CDR3 DNA reads TGTGCCAGCCCCAGAACAGAGTCAACTAATGAAAAACTGTTTTTT. The entire variable domain, with the rest obtained from reference TRBV7-2 and TRBJ1-4, is as follows: GAGVSQSPSNKVTEKGKDVELRCDPISGHTALYWYRQSLGQGLEFLIYFQGNSAPDKSGLPSDRFSAERTGGSVSTLTIQRTQQEDSAVYLCASPRTESTNEKLFFGSGTQLSVL.

This clone was seen once. This chain joins TRBV27 and TRBJ2-7; tentative D call: TRBD2 (5 bases). Trimming left V 9 bases short and J 4 bases short, with 13 bases between. Germline-derived CDR1 and CDR2 are MNHEY and SMNVEV (reference sequence). The length of the CDR3 is 12 residues. This CDR3 reads CASSSGGYEQYF. Written as DNA, the CDR3 is TGTGCCAGTAGCAGTGGAGGATACGAGCAGTACTTC.

This rearrangement joins TRBV5-1 to TRBJ2-7; TRBD2 matches 9 bases. Losses at the gene ends were 0 bases for V and 0 bases for J; bases not matched to a gene: 7. Germline CDR1 SGHRS, CDR2 YFSETQ. CDR3 length: 17 residues. The CDR3 protein is CASSLGFSGRDSYEQYF. CDR3 DNA sequence: TGCGCCAGCAGCTTGGGCTTTAGCGGGAGAGACTCCTACGAGCAGTACTTC.

The chain employs TRBV27 and TRBJ2-6, with 8 bases that match TRBD1. The germline CDR1 and CDR2 sequences are MNHEY and SMNVEV (reference sequence). The CDR3 spans 19 residues. Trimming took 5 bases from V and 0 from J; bases not matched to a gene: 12. This CDR3 reads CASSAFFRTGRSGANVLTF. CDR3 DNA: TGTGCCAGCAGTGCCTTCTTCAGGACAGGGCGCTCTGGGGCCAACGTCCTGACTTTC. Supplemented by reference TRBV27 and TRBJ2-6, the full variable domain reads EAQVTQNPRYLITVTGKKLTVTCSQNMNHEYMSWYRQDPGLGLRQIYYSMNVEVTDKGDVPEGYKVSRKEKRNFPLILESPSPNQTSLYFCASSAFFRTGRSGANVLTFGAGSRLTVL.

The chain recombines TRBV5-6 with TRBJ2-7; D is ambiguous. The CDR3 consists of 13 residues. Per germline, CDR1 SGHDT and CDR2 YYEEEE. V lost 0 bases to trimming and J lost 4 bases, with 8 bases between them. As DNA, the CDR3 is TGTGCCAGCAGCTTGGAGAATCTGTACGAGCAGTACTTC. This gives the protein CASSLENLYEQYF.

This chain joins TRBV19 and TRBJ2-3; 10 bases align to TRBD2. The germline V gene has CDR1 LNHDA and CDR2 SQIVND (reference sequence). The length of the CDR3 is 18 residues. V trimming: 3 bases; J trimming: 0 bases; junction bases outside the gene matches: 9. The CDR3 DNA reads as TGTGCCAGTAGTATCGGAGTACTAGCGGGAATTAGCACAGATACGCAGTATTTT. Translation: CASSIGVLAGISTDTQYF.

The genes are TRBV28 and TRBJ1-2, with D hard to call. CDR1 and CDR2 from the germline V gene are MDHEN and SYDVKM. The CDR3 is 15 amino acids. Between the trimmed V and J ends, which lost 6 bases and 4 bases, there was a span of 18 bases. CDR3 DNA: TGTGCCAGCAGCCCCACTCGGGTAGGAGGCTATGGCTACACCTTC. Residues: CASSPTRVGGYGYTF.

The chain uses TRBV6-1 and TRBJ2-1; D assignment may be TRBD1 or TRBD2 (5 bases each). Trimming took 6 bases from V and 5 from J, leaving 11 bases between them. The germline gives CDR1 MNHNS, CDR2 SASEGT. The CDR3 has 13 amino acids. CDR3 region: CASSFGANNEQFF. CDR3 in DNA: TGTGCCAGCAGCTTCGGGGCGAACAATGAGCAGTTCTTC.